This T cell receptor (beta chain) emerged from a study of blood T cell repertoires in COVID-19. Germline V CDR1 and CDR2: LNHDA, SQIVND (reference sequence). The CDR3 has 14 amino acids. V was cut by 4 bases and J by 10 bases, with 14 bases left in between. Per the study methods: Estimation of nucleated cell counts relied on the amplification of reference gene primers. The data were produced by immunoSEQ multiplex PCR, yet TCRdb's version contains in-frame clones alone and is incomplete. The V and J calls and clone size are taken from that table; D and trimming were inferred from the DNA. This table has 250,000 or so clones, about 88% appearing once.

The chain combines TRBV19 with TRBJ1-6, with D tentatively TRBD1 (6 bases). The clonotype comes from a woman aged 55-69 years with acute or convalescent COVID-19. Specimen: peripheral blood. The CDR3 sequence is CASSRGGASSPLHF. The CDR3 DNA is TGTGCCAGTAGTAGAGGGGGTGCCAGCTCACCCCTCCACTTT.